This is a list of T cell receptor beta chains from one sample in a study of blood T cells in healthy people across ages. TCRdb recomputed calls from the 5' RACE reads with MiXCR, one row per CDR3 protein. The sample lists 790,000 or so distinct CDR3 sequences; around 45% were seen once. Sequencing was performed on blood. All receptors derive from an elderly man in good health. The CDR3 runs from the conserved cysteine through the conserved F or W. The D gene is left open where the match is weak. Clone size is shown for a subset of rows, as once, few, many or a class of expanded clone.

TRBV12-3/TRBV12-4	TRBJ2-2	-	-	CASSWSGNTGELFF	TGTGCCAGCAGTTGGAGCGGGAACACCGGGGAGCTGTTTTTT
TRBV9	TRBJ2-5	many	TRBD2	CASSVGTSGREETQYF	TGTGCCAGCAGCGTAGGGACTAGCGGGAGGGAGGAGACCCAGTACTTC
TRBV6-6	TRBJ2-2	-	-	CASSYVQGSGELFF	TGTGCCAGCAGTTACGTTCAGGGAAGCGGGGAGCTGTTTTTT
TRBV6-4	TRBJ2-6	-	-	CASSPSAPGFFFPNSGANVLTF	TGTGCCAGCAGTCCCTCGGCCCCAGGGTTTTTCTTCCCTAACTCTGGGGCCAACGTCCTGACTTTC
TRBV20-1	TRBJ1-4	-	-	CSAPASPTNEKLFF	TGCAGTGCTCCCGCCAGCCCAACTAATGAAAAACTGTTTTTT
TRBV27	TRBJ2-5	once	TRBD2	CASSLQLAGQETQYF	TGTGCCAGCAGTTTACAACTAGCGGGACAAGAGACCCAGTACTTC
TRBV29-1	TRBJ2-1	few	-	CSVARGNEQFF	TGCAGCGTAGCTCGGGGCAATGAGCAGTTCTTC
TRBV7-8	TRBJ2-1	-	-	CASSLGSQEQFF	TGTGCCAGCAGCTTAGGGTCCCAGGAGCAGTTCTTC
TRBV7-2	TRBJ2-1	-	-	CASSPGINEQFF	TGTGCCAGCAGCCCCGGGATCAATGAGCAGTTCTTC
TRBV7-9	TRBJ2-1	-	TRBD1	CASSSDRALLPDEQFF	TGTGCCAGCAGCTCCGACAGGGCCCTCTTACCCGATGAGCAGTTCTTC
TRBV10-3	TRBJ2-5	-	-	CAISDSGTSGSYKQYF	TGTGCCATCAGTGATTCCGGGACGTCTGGCTCCTACAAGCAGTACTTC
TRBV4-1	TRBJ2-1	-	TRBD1	CASSQAPTGMKFF	TGCGCCAGCAGCCAAGCACCGACAGGGATGAAGTTCTTC
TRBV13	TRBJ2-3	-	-	CASSLGFPRRTDTQYF	TGTGCCAGCAGCTTAGGATTCCCGAGACGCACAGATACGCAGTATTTT
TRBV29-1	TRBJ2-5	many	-	CSFRPQETQYF	TGCAGCTTTCGACCACAAGAGACCCAGTACTTC
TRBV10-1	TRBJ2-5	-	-	CASRESPLTQYF	TGCGCCAGCAGGGAGAGCCCTCTGACCCAGTACTTC
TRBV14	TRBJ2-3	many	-	CASSPGISREFDTQYF	TGTGCCAGCAGCCCAGGGATTTCTCGGGAGTTTGATACGCAGTATTTT
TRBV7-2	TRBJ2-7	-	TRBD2	CASSPGGGRAYEQYF	TGTGCCAGCAGCCCAGGTGGCGGGAGGGCCTACGAGCAGTACTTC
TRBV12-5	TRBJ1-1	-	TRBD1	CASGFPGQGGTEAFF	TGTGCTAGTGGTTTCCCCGGACAGGGAGGGACTGAAGCTTTCTTT
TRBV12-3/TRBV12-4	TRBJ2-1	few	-	CASSLAHSGDEQFF	TGTGCCAGCAGTTTAGCGCATTCAGGGGATGAGCAGTTCTTC
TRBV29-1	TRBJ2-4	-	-	CSVGGVVKNIQYF	TGCAGCGTTGGCGGGGTTGTCAAAAACATTCAGTACTTC
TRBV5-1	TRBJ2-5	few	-	CASSLDSDRETQYF	TGCGCCAGCAGCTTGGACTCCGACCGCGAGACCCAGTACTTC
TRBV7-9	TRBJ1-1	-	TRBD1	CASSLGTGLTEAFF	TGTGCCAGCAGCTTAGGGACAGGGCTTACTGAAGCTTTCTTT
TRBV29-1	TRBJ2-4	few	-	CSVTKTPGNIQYF	TGCAGCGTTACAAAGACCCCGGGGAACATTCAGTACTTC
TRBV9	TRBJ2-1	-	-	CASSERGDSYNGQFF	TGTGCCAGCAGCGAGAGGGGGGACTCCTACAATGGGCAGTTCTTC
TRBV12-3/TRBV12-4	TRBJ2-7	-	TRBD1	CASSSQGTTYEQYF	TGTGCCAGCAGTTCACAGGGGACGACCTACGAGCAGTACTTC
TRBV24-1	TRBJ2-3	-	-	CATSDNPTDTQYF	TGTGCCACCAGTGACAATCCCACAGATACGCAGTATTTT